This T cell receptor beta chain was sequenced during a study of T cell repertoires in cytomegalovirus infection. Study results and limitations: Clonotype analysis showed dominance of the ex vivo response by HLA-C-restricted CMV-specific TCR beta clonotypes.

This CDR3 comprises 15 residues. The germline V gene has CDR1 SGHAT and CDR2 FQDESV (reference sequence). V was cut by 0 bases and J by 5 bases, with 13 bases left in between. TCRdb fed the reads into MiXCR, producing one record per CDR3 protein. Of under 200,000 distinct CDR3 sequences listed, approximately 17% are singletons. With regard to this clonotype: Its cognate antigen is unknown.

This receptor was identified in a human donor in good health (CMV status not recorded). Some clones in this sample may be carry-over from other donors' samples. The sequencing input was CD8+ T cells from PBMCs. The rearrangement uses TRBV11-1 and TRBJ1-1, with a weak D call TRBD1 (6 bases). The CDR3 region is CASSLAAGAGTEAFF. The CDR3 nucleotides read TGTGCCAGCAGCTTAGCGGCGGGGGCTGGAACTGAAGCTTTCTTT. Full variable domain (remainder filled in from reference TRBV11-1 and TRBJ1-1): EAEVAQSPRYKITEKSQAVAFWCDPISGHATLYWYRQILGQGPELLVQFQDESVVDDSQLPKDRFSAERLKGVDSTLKIQPAELGDSAMYLCASSLAAGAGTEAFFGQGTRLTVV.